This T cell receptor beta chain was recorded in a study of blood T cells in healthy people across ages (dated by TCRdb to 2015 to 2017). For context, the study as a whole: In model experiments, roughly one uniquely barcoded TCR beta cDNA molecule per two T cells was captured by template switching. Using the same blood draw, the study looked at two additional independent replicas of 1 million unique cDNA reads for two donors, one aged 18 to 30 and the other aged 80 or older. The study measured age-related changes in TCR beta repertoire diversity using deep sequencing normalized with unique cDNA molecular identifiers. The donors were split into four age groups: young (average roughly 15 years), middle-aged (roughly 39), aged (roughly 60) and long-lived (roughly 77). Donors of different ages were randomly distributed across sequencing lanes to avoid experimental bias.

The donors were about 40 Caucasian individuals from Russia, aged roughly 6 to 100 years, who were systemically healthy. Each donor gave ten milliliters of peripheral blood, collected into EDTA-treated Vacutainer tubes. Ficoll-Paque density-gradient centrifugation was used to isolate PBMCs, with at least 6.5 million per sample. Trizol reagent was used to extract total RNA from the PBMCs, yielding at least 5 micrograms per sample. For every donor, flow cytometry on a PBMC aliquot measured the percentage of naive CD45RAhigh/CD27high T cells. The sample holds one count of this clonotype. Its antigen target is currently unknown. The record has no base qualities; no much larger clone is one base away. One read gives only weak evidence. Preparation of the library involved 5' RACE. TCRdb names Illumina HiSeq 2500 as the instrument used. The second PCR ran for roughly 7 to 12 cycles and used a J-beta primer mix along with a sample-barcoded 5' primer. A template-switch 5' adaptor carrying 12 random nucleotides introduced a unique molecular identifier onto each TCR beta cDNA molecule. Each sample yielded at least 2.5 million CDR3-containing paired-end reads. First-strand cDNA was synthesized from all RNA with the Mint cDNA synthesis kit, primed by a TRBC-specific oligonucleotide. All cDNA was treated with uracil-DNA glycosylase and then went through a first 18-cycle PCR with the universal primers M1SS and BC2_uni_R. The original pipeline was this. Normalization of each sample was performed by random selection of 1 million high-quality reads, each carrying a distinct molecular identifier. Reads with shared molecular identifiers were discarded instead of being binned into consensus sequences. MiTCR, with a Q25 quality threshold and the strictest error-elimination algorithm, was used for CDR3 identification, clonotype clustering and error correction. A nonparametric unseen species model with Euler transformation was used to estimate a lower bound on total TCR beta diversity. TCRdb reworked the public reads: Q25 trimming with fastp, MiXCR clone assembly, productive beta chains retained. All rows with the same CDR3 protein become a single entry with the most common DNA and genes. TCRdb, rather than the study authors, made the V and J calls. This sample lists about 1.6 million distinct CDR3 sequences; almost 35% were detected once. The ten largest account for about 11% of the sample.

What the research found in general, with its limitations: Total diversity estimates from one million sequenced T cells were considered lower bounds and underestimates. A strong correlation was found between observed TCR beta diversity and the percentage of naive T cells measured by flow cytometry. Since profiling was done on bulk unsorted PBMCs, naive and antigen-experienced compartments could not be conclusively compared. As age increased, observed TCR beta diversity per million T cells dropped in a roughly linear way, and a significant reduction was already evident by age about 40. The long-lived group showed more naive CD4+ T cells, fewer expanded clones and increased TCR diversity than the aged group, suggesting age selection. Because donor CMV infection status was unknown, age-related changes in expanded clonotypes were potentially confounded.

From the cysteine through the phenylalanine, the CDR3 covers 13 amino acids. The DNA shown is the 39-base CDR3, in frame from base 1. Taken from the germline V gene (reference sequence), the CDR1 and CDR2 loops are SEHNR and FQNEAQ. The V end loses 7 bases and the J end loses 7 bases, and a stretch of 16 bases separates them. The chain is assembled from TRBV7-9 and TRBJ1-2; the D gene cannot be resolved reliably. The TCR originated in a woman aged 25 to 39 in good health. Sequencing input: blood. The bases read TGTGCCAGCACATCCATGGGATACGGTGGCTACACCTTC. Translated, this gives CASTSMGYGGYTF.